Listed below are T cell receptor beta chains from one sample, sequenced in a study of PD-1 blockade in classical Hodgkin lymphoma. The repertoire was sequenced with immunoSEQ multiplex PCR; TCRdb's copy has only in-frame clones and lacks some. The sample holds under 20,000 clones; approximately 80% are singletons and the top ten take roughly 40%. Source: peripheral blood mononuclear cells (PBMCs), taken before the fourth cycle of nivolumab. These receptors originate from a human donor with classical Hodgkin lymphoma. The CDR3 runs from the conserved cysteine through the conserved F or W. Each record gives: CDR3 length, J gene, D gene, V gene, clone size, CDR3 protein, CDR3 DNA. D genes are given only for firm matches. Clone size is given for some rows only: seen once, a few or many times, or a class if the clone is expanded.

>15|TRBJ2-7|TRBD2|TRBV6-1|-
CASSERTSGKYEQYF
TGTGCCAGCAGTGAAAGGACTAGCGGGAAGTACGAGCAGTACTTC
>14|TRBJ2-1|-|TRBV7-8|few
CASSQLGMGNEQFF
TGTGCCAGCAGTCAATTGGGGATGGGGAATGAGCAGTTCTTC
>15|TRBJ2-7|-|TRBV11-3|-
CASSFLGASSAEQYF
TGTGCCAGCAGCTTTCTCGGGGCCTCATCGGCCGAGCAGTACTTC
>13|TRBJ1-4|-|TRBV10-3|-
CAIRAEGGEKLFF
TGTGCCATCAGGGCCGAGGGCGGTGAAAAACTGTTTTTT
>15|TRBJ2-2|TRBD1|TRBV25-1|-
CASTQRDRETGELFF
TGTGCCAGCACCCAACGGGACAGGGAAACCGGGGAGCTGTTTTTT
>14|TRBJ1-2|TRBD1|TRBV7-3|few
CASSSDRGLEGYTF
TGTGCCAGCAGCTCTGACAGGGGGCTGGAGGGCTACACCTTC
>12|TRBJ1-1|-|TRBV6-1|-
CASSAGSTEAFF
TGTGCCAGCAGTGCCGGGAGCACTGAAGCTTTCTTT
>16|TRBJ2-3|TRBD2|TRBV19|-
CASSPLAGGFTDTQYF
TGTGCCAGTAGTCCCCTAGCGGGGGGGTTCACAGATACGCAGTATTTT
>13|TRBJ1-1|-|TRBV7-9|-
CASSEGANTEAFF
TGTGCCAGCAGCGAGGGAGCGAACACTGAAGCTTTCTTT
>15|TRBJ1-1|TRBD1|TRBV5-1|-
CASSPTGSVNTEAFF
TGCGCCAGCAGCCCGACAGGGAGCGTGAACACTGAAGCTTTCTTT
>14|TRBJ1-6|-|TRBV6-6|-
CASIPKGGWGPLHF
TGTGCCAGCATCCCAAAGGGGGGGTGGGGACCCCTCCACTTT
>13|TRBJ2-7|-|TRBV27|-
CASRTHDSYEQYF
TGTGCCAGCAGAACCCACGACAGCTACGAGCAGTACTTC
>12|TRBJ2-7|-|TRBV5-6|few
CASSSRGWEQYF
TGTGCCAGCAGCTCCCGGGGTTGGGAGCAGTACTTC
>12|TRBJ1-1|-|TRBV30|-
CAWSTMASEAFF
TGTGCCTGGAGTACAATGGCCAGTGAAGCTTTCTTT
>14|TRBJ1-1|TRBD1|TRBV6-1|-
CASSDLGQGAEAFF
TGTGCCAGCAGTGACCTTGGACAGGGCGCTGAAGCTTTCTTT
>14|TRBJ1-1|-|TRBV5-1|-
CASLPGGGNTEAFF
TGCGCCAGCCTTCCGGGGGGTGGGAACACTGAAGCTTTCTTT